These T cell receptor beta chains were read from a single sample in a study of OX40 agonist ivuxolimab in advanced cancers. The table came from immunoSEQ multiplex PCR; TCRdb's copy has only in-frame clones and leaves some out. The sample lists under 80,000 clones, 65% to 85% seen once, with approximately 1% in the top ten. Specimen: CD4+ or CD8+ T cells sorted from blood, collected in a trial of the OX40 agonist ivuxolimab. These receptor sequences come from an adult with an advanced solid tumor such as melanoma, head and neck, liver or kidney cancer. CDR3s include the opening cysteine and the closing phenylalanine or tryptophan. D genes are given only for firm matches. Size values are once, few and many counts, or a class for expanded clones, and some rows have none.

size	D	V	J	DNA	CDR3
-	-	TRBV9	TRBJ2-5	TGTGCCAGCAGCGTGCAAACCCAAGGGACCCAGTACTTC	CASSVQTQGTQYF
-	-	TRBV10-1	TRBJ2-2	TGCGCCAGCAGGGGAAGTGGGGAGCTGTTTTTT	CASRGSGELFF
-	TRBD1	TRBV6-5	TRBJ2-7	TGTGCCAGCAGTTATCAACAGGGGGGCTACGAGCAGTACTTC	CASSYQQGGYEQYF
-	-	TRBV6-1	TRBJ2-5	TGTGCCAGCAGTGAAGAGACCCAGTACTTC	CASSEETQYF
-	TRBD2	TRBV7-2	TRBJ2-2	TGTGCCAGCAGCTCCGGGACTAGCCCTACCGGGGAGCTGTTTTTT	CASSSGTSPTGELFF
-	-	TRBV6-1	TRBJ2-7	TGTGCCAGCAGTCAACAGCAGGGGGAGCAGTACTTC	CASSQQQGEQYF
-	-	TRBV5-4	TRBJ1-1	TGTGCCAGCAGCGTGAAGGGGATCCCGGAAGCTTTCTTT	CASSVKGIPEAFF
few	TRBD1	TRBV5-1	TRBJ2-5	TGCGCCAGCAGCTCCTCCGGGACAGGGGGCGAGAAGACCCAGTACTTC	CASSSSGTGGEKTQYF
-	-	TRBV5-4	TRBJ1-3	TGTGCCAGCAGCCAGGAACAGAGCTCTGGAAACACCATATATTTT	CASSQEQSSGNTIYF
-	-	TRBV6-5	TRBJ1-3	TGTGCCAGCAGTTACGGCCCCTCTGGAAACACCATATATTTT	CASSYGPSGNTIYF
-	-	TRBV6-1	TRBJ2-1	TGTGCCAGCAGTGTTTATTACAATGAGCAGTTCTTC	CASSVYYNEQFF
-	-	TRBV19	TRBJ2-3	TGTGCCAGTAGTATAGGACAGAGCACAGATACGCAGTATTTT	CASSIGQSTDTQYF
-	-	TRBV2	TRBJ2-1	TGTGCCAGCAGTGAAGGGCCCAACAATGAGCAGTTCTTC	CASSEGPNNEQFF
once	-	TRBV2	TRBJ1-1	TGTGCCAGCAGGGATATGGACACTGAAGCTTTCTTT	CASRDMDTEAFF
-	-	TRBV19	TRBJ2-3	TGTGCCAGTACCCCCGGGGATACGCAGTATTTT	CASTPGDTQYF
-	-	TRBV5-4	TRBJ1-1	TGTGCCAGCAGCGGAGCGACTGAAGCTTTCTTT	CASSGATEAFF
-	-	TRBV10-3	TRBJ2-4	TGTGCCATCAGTGACCCGGGGGGCCCCGGTAACATTCAGTACTTC	CAISDPGGPGNIQYF
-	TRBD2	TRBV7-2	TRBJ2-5	TGTGCCAGCAGCGGGACTATTTCGGGGGCCCAGTACTTC	CASSGTISGAQYF
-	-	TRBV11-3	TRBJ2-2	TGTGCCAGCAGCACCCCGGCCCTAGCCGGCACCGGGGAGCTGTTTTTT	CASSTPALAGTGELFF
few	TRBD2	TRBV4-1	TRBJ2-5	TGCGCCAGCAGCCAAGATAGCTGGGGGACTAGCGGGGGAGAGACCCAGTACTTC	CASSQDSWGTSGGETQYF
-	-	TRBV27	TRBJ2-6	TGTGCCAGCAGACCCCTGACTAGGACCGGGGCCAACGTCCTGACTTTC	CASRPLTRTGANVLTF
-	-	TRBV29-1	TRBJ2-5	TGCAGCCACTCCGAGACCCAGTACTTC	CSHSETQYF
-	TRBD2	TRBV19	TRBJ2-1	TGTGCCAGTAGTACTCTAGCGGGGGGCTACAATGAGCAGTTCTTC	CASSTLAGGYNEQFF
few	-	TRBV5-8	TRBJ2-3	TGTGCCAGCAGCTTGGGGGGGGCCAACACAGATACGCAGTATTTT	CASSLGGANTDTQYF
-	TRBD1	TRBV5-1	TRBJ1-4	TGCGCCAGCAGCGAGACAGGGAGAGGGAATGAAAAACTGTTTTTT	CASSETGRGNEKLFF
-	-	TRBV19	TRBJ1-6	TGTGCCACTAGACAGAGAGAGGCACCCCTCCACTTT	CATRQREAPLHF
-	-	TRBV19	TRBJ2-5	TGTGCCAGTAGTATGGTTCTTGGGCTAGGCCAAGAGACCCAGTACTTC	CASSMVLGLGQETQYF
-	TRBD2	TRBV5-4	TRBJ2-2	TGTGCCAGCAGCCCCCAGCGGGGGGGCTTTAACACCGGGGAGCTGTTTTTT	CASSPQRGGFNTGELFF
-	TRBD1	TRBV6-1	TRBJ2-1	TGTGCCAGCAGGCAGGGGGTGATCTCCTACAATGAGCAGTTCTTC	CASRQGVISYNEQFF
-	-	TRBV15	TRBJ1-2	TGTGCCACCAGCAGGGCTCTCTCTACTAACTATGGCTACACCTTC	CATSRALSTNYGYTF
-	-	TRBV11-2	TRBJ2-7	TGTGCCAGCAGCTTAGACGGGACTGGGGGCGAGCAGTACTTC	CASSLDGTGGEQYF
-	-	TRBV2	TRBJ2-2	TGTGCCAGCAGGAAGCGCGGAGGGGAGCTGTTTTTT	CASRKRGGELFF
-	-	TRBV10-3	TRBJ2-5	TGTGCCATCACAGATTCGCCCCAGGGGACCCAGTACTTC	CAITDSPQGTQYF
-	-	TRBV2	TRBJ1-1	TGTGCCAGCAATTGGGGGGTGAACACTGAAGCTTTCTTT	CASNWGVNTEAFF
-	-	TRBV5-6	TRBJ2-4	TGTGCCAGCAGCTGGGGGACGGGGGGCGGCAAAAACATTCAGTACTTC	CASSWGTGGGKNIQYF
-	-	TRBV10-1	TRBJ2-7	TGCGCCAGCAGCCCCTCGGGGGACTCCTACGAGCAGTACTTC	CASSPSGDSYEQYF
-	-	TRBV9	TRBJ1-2	TGTGCCAGCAGCGTGGGCAGTCCAAGGGGCTACACCTTC	CASSVGSPRGYTF
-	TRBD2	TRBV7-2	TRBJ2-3	TGTGCCAGCAGCTTACAGGTTTCTAGCGGGGTCGCAGATACGCAGTATTTT	CASSLQVSSGVADTQYF
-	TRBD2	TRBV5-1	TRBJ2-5	TGCGCCAGCAGCTTGCAAAGCGGGGGGACAGAGACCCAGTACTTC	CASSLQSGGTETQYF
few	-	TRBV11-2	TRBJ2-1	TGTGCCAGCAGCCAACGCCGCTCGGACTACAATGAGCAGTTCTTC	CASSQRRSDYNEQFF
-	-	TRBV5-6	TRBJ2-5	TGTGCCAGCAGCTTGGCCGGGGGCCAGGGAGAGACCCAGTACTTC	CASSLAGGQGETQYF
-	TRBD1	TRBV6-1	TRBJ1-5	TGTGCCAGCAGTGATCGTAGACAGGGGATGGGCAATCAGCCCCAGCATTTT	CASSDRRQGMGNQPQHF
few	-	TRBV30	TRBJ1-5	TGTGCCTGGAGTGTAGGGGACGGGCAGCCCCAGCATTTT	CAWSVGDGQPQHF
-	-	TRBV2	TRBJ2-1	TGTGCCAGCAGAGCCGACCGACAGGAAGAGCAGTTCTTC	CASRADRQEEQFF
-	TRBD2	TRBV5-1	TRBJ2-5	TGCGCCAGCAGTGGGGGGGTCGAGACCCAGTACTTC	CASSGGVETQYF
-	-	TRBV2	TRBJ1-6	TGTGCCGGGGGAAACAGGGAAAGGTCACCCCTCCACTTT	CAGGNRERSPLHF
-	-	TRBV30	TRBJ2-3	TGTGCCTGGAGTGTACGGCGGGTCACAGATACGCAGTATTTT	CAWSVRRVTDTQYF
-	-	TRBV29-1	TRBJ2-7	TGCAGCGGACATCAGGGGCGCGAGCAGTACTTC	CSGHQGREQYF
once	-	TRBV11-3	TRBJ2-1	TGTGCCAGCAGCTCAAGGGAACCAAGATTGTTCTTC	CASSSREPRLFF
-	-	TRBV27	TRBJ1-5	TGTGCCAGCAGTTTCGGGCAGGGACAGCCCCAGCATTTT	CASSFGQGQPQHF
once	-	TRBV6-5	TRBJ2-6	TGTGCCAGCACCTACTCTGGGGCCAACGTCCTGACTTTC	CASTYSGANVLTF
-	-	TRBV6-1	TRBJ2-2	TGTGCCAGCAGTCGGGTAGGAGGCACCGGGGAGCTGTTTTTT	CASSRVGGTGELFF
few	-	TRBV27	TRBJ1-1	TGTGCCAGCAGTGTAGCGTCAACCACGGCCGAAGCTTTCTTT	CASSVASTTAEAFF
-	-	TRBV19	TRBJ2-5	TGTGCCAGTATTGGGGGACACGCAGGGGAGACCCAGTACTTC	CASIGGHAGETQYF
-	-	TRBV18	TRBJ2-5	TGTGCCAGCTCACCAAGGACGAGTTCGGGGACCCAGTACTTC	CASSPRTSSGTQYF